Each of the 20 T cell receptor beta chains below was sequenced from the same sample in a study of HIV-infected patients and healthy controls. Reverse transcription used approximately 500 ng RNA and constant-region primers for alpha and beta. Alpha and beta chain libraries were made separately by chain-specific third strand synthesis with multiplexing indices. One entry per CDR3 protein, called by TCRdb with MiXCR from the 5' RACE reads. This table has about 14,000 distinct CDR3 sequences, roughly an eighth appearing once. Follow-up blood was drawn about 14 weeks, roughly three months, after antiretroviral therapy began. No cell fractionation was done, so the repertoire covers all unsorted peripheral blood T cells. Material: blood, obtained during antiretroviral therapy. The receptors stem from an adult with HIV infection. The donor label of this sample is uncertain.

This clonotype showed up many times. The chain recombines TRBV20-1 with TRBJ2-1, with D unresolved. CDR1 is DFQATT and CDR2 is SNEGSKA in the germline V gene (reference sequence). CDR3 length equals 12 residues. The V and J ends lost 3 bases and 10 bases respectively, with 13 bases between them. In DNA, the CDR3 is TGCAGTGCTAGTGGCCGGTTCTCAGAGCAGTTCTTC. Amino acids: CSASGRFSEQFF.

This clonotype was seen more than once but under ten times. The chain uses TRBV7-2 and TRBJ2-3; D possibly corresponds to TRBD1 (6 bases). CDR1 is SGHTA and CDR2 is FQGNSA in the germline V gene. This CDR3 spans 16 amino acids. V dropped 4 bases and J dropped 3 bases, with 17 bases sitting between them. CDR3 sequence reads: CASSSPGESRTDTQYF. The CDR3 DNA reads TGTGCCAGCAGCTCCCCAGGGGAGTCGCGGACAGATACGCAGTATTTT.

This clonotype was counted between two and nine times. V is TRBV10-3 and J is TRBJ2-1; the match to TRBD2 covers 9 bases. The CDR3 covers 15 residues. Germline loops: CDR1 ENHRY, CDR2 SYGVKD. V trimming: 0 bases; J trimming: 5 bases; junction bases outside the gene matches: 2. In DNA, the CDR3 is TGTGCCATCAGTGAGTCGGCTAGCGGGAACAATGAGCAGTTCTTC. Protein product: CAISESASGNNEQFF.

This clonotype was recorded at least ten times. The chain recombines TRBV12-3 or TRBV12-4 with TRBJ1-3, with 8 bases lining up with TRBD1. The CDR3 is made up of 15 amino acids. The J segment lost 2 bases and the V segment lost 6 bases, leaving 6 bases of the junction unmatched. CDR3 sequence (DNA): TGTGCCAGCAGGCCAGACAGGGGCGCTGGAAACACCATATATTTT. Translation gives CASRPDRGAGNTIYF.

This clonotype came up many times. J is TRBJ1-2 and V is TRBV30, with no clear D. V was cut by 1 base and J by 3 bases, with 9 bases left in between. Germline CDR1 and CDR2: GTSNPN and SVGIG (reference sequence). The length of the CDR3 is 13 residues. CDR3 protein: CAWSAFADYGYTF. The CDR3 DNA sequence: TGTGCCTGGAGTGCCTTCGCGGACTATGGCTACACCTTC.

At least ten counts were recorded for this clonotype. The V gene is TRBV6-2 or TRBV6-3, the J gene TRBJ2-5; the D call may be TRBD1 or TRBD2 (6 bases each). This CDR3 comprises 14 residues. Germline CDR1 MNHEY, CDR2 SVGEGT. V was pared by 3 bases and J by 4 bases, with 12 bases between. The CDR3 DNA follows: TGTGCCAGCAGTTATGGAGGGACAACAGAGACCCAGTACTTC. Its protein product is CASSYGGTTETQYF.

The chain recombines TRBV6-6 with TRBJ2-7, with 13 bases lining up with TRBD2. The germline V gene has CDR1 MNHNY and CDR2 SVGAGI (reference sequence). V lost 6 bases, J lost 2 bases, and 4 bases stayed unmatched. This CDR3 region has 15 residues. CDR3 in amino acids: CASRPGLAGTYEQYF. CDR3 DNA: TGTGCCAGCAGACCGGGACTAGCGGGGACCTACGAGCAGTACTTC.

This clonotype was seen many times. The rearrangement uses TRBV7-2 and TRBJ2-6; no reliable D call. Germline CDR1 is SGHTA and CDR2 is FQGNSA. V dropped 4 bases and J dropped 4 bases, with 14 bases sitting between them. The CDR3 is 16 amino acids. CDR3 sequence reads: CASSWAQLRGANVLTF. CDR3 bases: TGTGCCAGCAGCTGGGCCCAGCTAAGGGGGGCCAACGTCCTGACTTTC.

The chain couples TRBV19 to TRBJ2-7; 8 nucleotides match TRBD1. This CDR3 comprises 14 residues. CDR1 LNHDA and CDR2 SQIVND come from the germline V gene (reference sequence). V shed 3 bases and J 2 bases; nucleotides not matched to a gene: 3. This CDR3 reads CASSMQGATYEQYF. CDR3 DNA: TGTGCCAGTAGTATGCAGGGGGCAACCTACGAGCAGTACTTC. Looking up the rest from reference TRBV19 and TRBJ2-7 gives the full variable domain: DGGITQSPKYLFRKEGQNVTLSCEQNLNHDAMYWYRQDPGQGLRLIYYSQIVNDFQKGDIAEGYSVSREKKESFPLTVTSAQKNPTAFYLCASSMQGATYEQYFGPGTRLTVT.

V and J are TRBV3-1 and TRBJ1-1, with a possible D match to TRBD1 (5 bases). Trimming stripped 0 bases from V and 7 bases from J, with 18 bases between. The CDR3 runs 16 residues. The germline CDR1 and CDR2 sequences are LGHDT and YNNKEL (reference sequence). The CDR3 DNA follows: TGTGCCAGCAGCCAAGATCCCGGACGTGGGGGATATGAAGCTTTCTTT. The encoded protein is CASSQDPGRGGYEAFF.

This clonotype was detected many times. The rearrangement links TRBV4-2 to TRBJ2-7; tentatively, D is TRBD1 or TRBD2 (5 bases each). V lost 4 bases to trimming and J lost 2 bases, with 21 bases between them. CDR1 and CDR2 from the germline V gene are LGHNA and YNFKEQ. The CDR3 has 17 residues. In nucleotides, the CDR3 is TGTGCCAGCAGCCCCCCAGGCCGGGGCCGAAAAGCCTACGAGCAGTACTTC. It is translated as CASSPPGRGRKAYEQYF.

This clonotype was seen at least ten times. V and J are TRBV24-1 and TRBJ2-6; possibly TRBD1 for D (6 bases). Germline V lookup: CDR1 KGHDR, CDR2 SFDVKD. Trimming took 6 bases from V and 0 from J, leaving 14 bases between them. The CDR3 has 17 amino acids. The CDR3 here is CATSSGVLSSGANVLTF. As DNA, the CDR3 is TGTGCCACCAGTTCAGGGGTCCTAAGCTCTGGGGCCAACGTCCTGACTTTC.

The chain employs TRBV20-1 and TRBJ2-7; TRBD2 matches 8 bases. J lost 3 bases, V lost 0 bases, and 10 bases had no gene match. Looked up from germline, CDR1 is DFQATT and CDR2 is SNEGSKA (reference sequence). This CDR3 is built from 16 residues. The DNA for the CDR3 is TGCAGTGCTAGAGACCTCCAGGGACTAGAGTTCTACGAGCAGTACTTC. It specifies CSARDLQGLEFYEQYF.

There are many counts of this clonotype. The chain combines TRBV28 with TRBJ2-1; D is uncertain. Trimming cost V 6 bases and J 3 bases, with 15 bases left between them. The germline V gene has CDR1 MDHEN and CDR2 SYDVKM. This CDR3 has 15 residues. CDR3 sequence reads: CASSRPSGLYNEQFF. The CDR3 coding sequence is TGTGCCAGCAGCCGACCTTCGGGCCTCTACAATGAGCAGTTCTTC.

This clonotype has more than one count but fewer than ten. This chain links TRBV4-1 with TRBJ2-5; 7 bases line up with TRBD1. The CDR3 sequence is 15 residues long. Germline V lookup: CDR1 MGHRA, CDR2 YSYEKL. Trimming at V came to 4 bases and at J to 1 base, leaving 6 bases not matched to a gene. The CDR3 bases are TGCGCCAGCAGCCGAGGACAGGCGGGCCAAGAGACCCAGTACTTC. This translates into CASSRGQAGQETQYF.

This clonotype was counted a few times. This rearrangement joins TRBV10-3 to TRBJ2-6; weak D call: TRBD1 (5 bases). CDR1 and CDR2 from the germline V gene are ENHRY and SYGVKD. Trimming shortened V by 3 bases and J by 0 bases, and 9 bases separated the two germline ends. This CDR3 has 16 residues. DNA of the CDR3: TGTGCCATCAGTGAAGGGGTGAACTCTGGGGCCAACGTCCTGACTTTC. It codes for CAISEGVNSGANVLTF.

This clonotype was seen at least ten times. V is TRBV27 and J is TRBJ1-1; no reliable D call. The CDR3 has 13 amino acids. Germline V lookup: CDR1 MNHEY, CDR2 SMNVEV (reference sequence). Trimming shortened V by 2 bases and J by 0 bases, and 4 bases separated the two germline ends. The CDR3 loop is CASSLNLNTEAFF. For the CDR3, the DNA is TGTGCCAGCAGTTTAAATCTGAACACTGAAGCTTTCTTT.

The chain is built from TRBV19 and TRBJ1-5; unclear D gene. Trimming took 8 bases from V and 2 from J, leaving 10 bases between them. The germline V gene encodes CDR1 LNHDA and CDR2 SQIVND (reference sequence). The CDR3 consists of 13 residues. CDR3 sequence reads: CASQGSGNQPQHF. For the CDR3, the DNA is TGTGCCAGTCAAGGGAGTGGCAATCAGCCCCAGCATTTT.

The rearrangement links TRBV18 to TRBJ2-2; D not resolved. Trimming cost V 5 bases and J 1 base, with 17 bases left between them. The germline CDR1 and CDR2 sequences are KGHSH and LQKENI. The CDR3 consists of 17 residues. The CDR3 here is CASSSSQVGLNTGELFF. The DNA for the CDR3 is TGTGCCAGCTCATCCAGCCAGGTGGGCTTGAACACCGGGGAGCTGTTTTTT.

This clonotype was detected many times. This sequence joins TRBV30 and TRBJ2-7; perhaps D is TRBD1 or TRBD2 (5 bases each). Germline CDR1 is GTSNPN and CDR2 is SVGIG (reference sequence). The V and J ends lost 5 bases and 6 bases respectively, with 14 bases between them. The CDR3 covers 12 residues. CDR3 sequence reads: CAWYRDGSEQYF. As DNA, the CDR3 is TGTGCCTGGTATCGGGACGGCAGCGAGCAGTACTTC. The whole variable domain, filled in from reference TRBV30 and TRBJ2-7, reads SQTIHQWPATLVQPVGSPLSLECTVEGTSNPNLYWYRQAAGRGLQLLFYSVGIGQISSEVPQNLSASRPQDRQFILSSKKLLLSDSGFYLCAWYRDGSEQYFGPGTRLTVT.